A single sample is the source of the 30 T cell receptor beta chains below, sequenced in a study of blood T cell repertoires in COVID-19 (dated by TCRdb to 2020 to 2022). Library method: the immunoSEQ multiplex PCR assay. The table comes from immuneACCESS by way of TCRdb, which keeps in-frame sequences with V and J called. Part of the clones is missing from these tables; in studies checked, under half for an unresolved V gene and the rest for unknown reasons. The sample profile shows approximately 220,000 clones; about 88% of them were found once. Of the sample, around 2.7% falls within the top ten clones. Sequencing was carried out using PBMCs or T cells enriched from blood (not recorded which). Receptor source: a woman aged 30 to 39 who had recovered from COVID-19.

A few counts support this clone. This sequence joins TRBV19 and TRBJ1-5, with TRBD1 as a possible D gene (5 bases). V lost 5 bases to trimming and J lost 2 bases, with 10 bases between them. The CDR3 loop spans 14 amino acids. Germline V gene sequence: CDR1 LNHDA, CDR2 SQIVND (reference sequence). The CDR3 DNA reads TGTGCCAGTAGTCATGGGGCGCGCAATCAGCCCCAGCATTTT. It is translated as CASSHGARNQPQHF.

This clone was seen only once. This chain links TRBV3-1 (or the pseudogene TRBV3-2) with TRBJ1-1; D perhaps matches TRBD1 (5 bases). There are 13 residues in the CDR3. V was trimmed by 1 base and J by 4 bases, leaving 7 bases between them. From germline, CDR1 is LGHDT and CDR2 YNNKEL (reference sequence). The CDR3 loop reads CASSQGGGTEAFF. The CDR3 region has the DNA TGTGCCAGCAGCCAAGGGGGGGGCACTGAAGCTTTCTTT.

The CDR3 nucleotides read TGTGCCAGCAGCTTAGCTTCAGACTATGGCTACACCTTC. Translating gives CASSLASDYGYTF. This chain uses TRBV11-2 with TRBJ1-2; D remains unclear. V gave up 1 base and J gave up 3 bases, with 6 bases separating them. In germline, CDR1 is SGHAT, CDR2 FQNNGV. The CDR3 length is 13 residues.

The chain combines TRBV5-1 with TRBJ2-7, with D hard to call. The CDR3 length is 14 residues. V lost 0 bases and J lost 0, with 7 bases in between. CDR1 is SGHRS and CDR2 is YFSETQ in the germline V gene. DNA of the CDR3: TGCGCCAGCAGCTTGGTTAGCTCCTCCTACGAGCAGTACTTC. This gives the protein CASSLVSSSYEQYF.

This clone was seen just once. This rearrangement joins TRBV5-1 to TRBJ2-6, with D tentatively TRBD2 (5 bases). The CDR3 covers 16 residues. V lost 0 bases, J lost 1 base, and 8 bases lay in between. Germline V gene lookup returns CDR1 SGHRS and CDR2 YFSETQ. CDR3 amino acids: CASSLGLSSGANVLTF. CDR3 bases: TGCGCCAGCAGCTTGGGACTATCTTCTGGGGCCAACGTCCTGACTTTC.

This clone showed up just a few times. This chain joins TRBV9 and TRBJ2-3, with 11 bases that match TRBD2. CDR1 SGDLS and CDR2 YYNGEE come from the germline V gene. The CDR3 consists of 17 residues. The J segment lost 3 bases and the V segment lost 2 bases, leaving 8 bases of the junction unmatched. CDR3 bases: TGTGCCAGCAGCGTGGGTAGCGGGGGGGCCTATACAGATACGCAGTATTTT. Translated: CASSVGSGGAYTDTQYF.

The chain links TRBV11-3 to TRBJ2-3; TRBD2 aligns across 9 bases. With V trimmed by 3 bases and J by 11 bases, 12 bases remained unmatched. The CDR3 runs 15 residues. Germline values: CDR1 SGHNT, CDR2 YENEEA. CDR3 residues: CASSFGTSTKMRQYF. In nucleotides, the CDR3 is TGTGCCAGCAGCTTCGGGACTAGCACCAAGATGAGGCAGTATTTT.

The chain joins TRBV7-3 to TRBJ1-1, with D tentatively TRBD1 (5 bases). In germline, CDR1 is SGHTA, CDR2 FQGTGA. Trimming removed 2 bases at V and 7 bases at J, with 29 bases between. This CDR3 spans 19 amino acids. The CDR3 DNA reads TGTGCCAGCAGCTTAGCACCCTTTAGCTACAGGTCGGGAGAGTATGAAGCTTTCTTT. This sequence encodes CASSLAPFSYRSGEYEAFF. The whole variable domain, filled in from reference TRBV7-3 and TRBJ1-1, reads GAGVSQTPSNKVTEKGKYVELRCDPISGHTALYWYRQSLGQGPEFLIYFQGTGAADDSGLPNDRFFAVRPEGSVSTLKIQRTERGDSAVYLCASSLAPFSYRSGEYEAFFGQGTRLTVV.

The chain employs TRBV6-5 and TRBJ1-5; TRBD1 matches at 8 bases. V was pared by 4 bases and J by 2 bases, with 4 bases of the junction left unmatched. This CDR3 is 15 amino acids long. The germline V gene encodes CDR1 MNHEY and CDR2 SVGAGI. The CDR3 sequence: CASSSLDRGNQPQHF. The CDR3 region has the DNA TGTGCCAGCAGTTCCTTGGACAGGGGCAATCAGCCCCAGCATTTT.

This chain connects TRBV10-3 to TRBJ1-2; no reliable D call. V was trimmed by 10 bases and J by 4 bases, leaving 16 bases between them. The CDR3 sequence is 13 residues long. Germline lookup yields CDR1 ENHRY and CDR2 SYGVKD. CDR3 nucleotides: TGTGCCACCAACGGGAGGGCTGGCTATGGCTACACCTTC. Protein product: CATNGRAGYGYTF.

This chain joins TRBV6-1 and TRBJ1-1, with D possibly TRBD1 on 6 matching bases. CDR3 length: 15 residues. The germline V and J ends were trimmed by 0 bases and 3 bases, with 11 bases remaining between them. Looked up from germline, CDR1 is MNHNS and CDR2 is SASEGT. CDR3 loop: CASSEATGSDTEAFF. The CDR3 nucleotides read TGTGCCAGCAGTGAAGCTACAGGGTCCGACACTGAAGCTTTCTTT.

As regards this clone: The same CDR3 is also encoded by other DNA sequences in this sample. The chain is built from TRBV7-3 and TRBJ2-5; TRBD2 is a possible D gene (6 bases). There are 13 residues in the CDR3. Germline values: CDR1 SGHTA, CDR2 FQGTGA. V lost 5 bases, J lost 0 bases, and 7 bases lay in between. The CDR3, as DNA: TGTGCCAGCAGCCGGGGGAACCAAGAGACCCAGTACTTC. The encoded protein is CASSRGNQETQYF.

This chain joins TRBV5-1 and TRBJ2-1; 8 bases agree with TRBD2. Germline CDR1 is SGHRS and CDR2 is YFSETQ. CDR3 length: 15 amino acids. Trimming took 5 bases from V and 4 from J; bases not matched to a gene: 8. In nucleotides, the CDR3 is TGCGCCAGCAGGGAAGGGGGGACTAGTTACAATGAGCAGTTCTTC. As protein: CASREGGTSYNEQFF. Variable domain in full (rest from reference TRBV5-1 and TRBJ2-1): KAGVTQTPRYLIKTRGQQVTLSCSPISGHRSVSWYQQTPGQGLQFLFEYFSETQRNKGNFPGRFSGRQFSNSRSEMNVSTLELGDSALYLCASREGGTSYNEQFFGPGTRLTVL.

V usage is TRBV6-5 and J usage is TRBJ1-5; tentative D call: TRBD1 (5 bases). CDR3 size: 15 residues. Germline CDR1 is MNHEY and CDR2 is SVGAGI. The germline V and J ends were trimmed by 8 bases and 0 bases, with 14 bases remaining between them. This CDR3 reads CASEPGHYSNQPQHF. The CDR3 DNA follows: TGTGCCAGCGAGCCCGGACATTATAGCAATCAGCCCCAGCATTTT.

The rearrangement links TRBV6-5 to TRBJ1-1; D possibly corresponds to TRBD1 (5 bases). The germline CDR1 and CDR2 sequences are MNHEY and SVGAGI. This CDR3 spans 13 amino acids. Trimming took 7 bases from V and 2 from J, leaving 11 bases between them. The CDR3 bases are TGTGCCAGCACTCGACAGCCTAACACTGAAGCTTTCTTT. Translated: CASTRQPNTEAFF.

This sequence joins TRBV6-5 and TRBJ2-2; D remains unclear. In germline, CDR1 is MNHEY, CDR2 SVGAGI. The V and J ends lost 2 bases and 6 bases respectively, with 4 bases between them. The CDR3 has 12 residues. The CDR3 nucleotides are TGTGCCAGCAGTTACCCGGCCGGGGAGCTGTTTTTT. Residues: CASSYPAGELFF.

The chain is built from TRBV3-1 (or the pseudogene TRBV3-2) and TRBJ2-3, with 12 bases matching TRBD2. Losses at the gene ends were 2 bases for V and 5 bases for J; bases not matched to a gene: 5. CDR3 length: 16 amino acids. CDR1 is LGHDT and CDR2 is YNNKEL in the germline V gene (reference sequence). CDR3 amino acids: CASSQLAGGPRDTQYF. The CDR3, as DNA: TGTGCCAGCAGCCAACTAGCGGGGGGGCCGAGAGATACGCAGTATTTT.

Remarks on this clone: A junction boundary mismatches the germline segment, possibly from a read error. This sequence joins TRBV7-7 and TRBJ1-3; D is ambiguous. CDR1 is SSHAT, CDR2 FNYEAQ, per germline (reference sequence). The CDR3 is 16 amino acids. CDR3 protein: CASSLSPPGSGNTIYF. The CDR3 DNA follows: TGTGCTAGCAGCTTAAGCCCCCCAGGCTCTGGAAACACCATATATTTT.

This rearrangement joins TRBV5-1 to TRBJ1-1; D might be TRBD1 (5 bases). V lost 2 bases and J 0 bases, leaving 11 bases between the germline ends. The CDR3 loop spans 15 amino acids. Germline-derived CDR1 and CDR2 are SGHRS and YFSETQ. For the CDR3, the DNA is TGCGCCAGCAGCTTAACAGGCTACATGAACACTGAAGCTTTCTTT. Translation: CASSLTGYMNTEAFF.

The V gene is TRBV27, the J gene TRBJ2-3; the D is unclear. Trimming cost V 0 bases and J 0 bases, with 7 bases left between them. The CDR3 spans 15 residues. Germline V lookup: CDR1 MNHEY, CDR2 SMNVEV (reference sequence). The CDR3 sequence is CASSLSFRSTDTQYF. The CDR3, as DNA: TGTGCCAGCAGTTTATCATTCAGGAGCACAGATACGCAGTATTTT.

The V call is TRBV4-2, the J call TRBJ2-1; 9 bases align to TRBD2. The V gene's germline CDR1 is LGHNA and CDR2 YNFKEQ. CDR3 length: 17 amino acids. The V and J ends lost 1 base and 4 bases, in that order; junction bases with no gene match: 8. The CDR3: CASSQGPAGGRYNEQFF. The CDR3 coding sequence is TGTGCCAGCAGCCAAGGCCCCGCGGGGGGGCGGTACAATGAGCAGTTCTTC.

This sequence joins TRBV6-2 or TRBV6-3 and TRBJ1-5; TRBD1 matches 8 bases. Germline V gives CDR1 MNHEY, CDR2 SVGEGT. Losses at the gene ends were 0 bases for V and 1 base for J; bases not matched to a gene: 11. This CDR3 region has 19 residues. CDR3 region: CASSYSPGQASYSNQPQHF. CDR3 DNA: TGTGCCAGCAGTTACTCGCCGGGACAGGCAAGTTACAGCAATCAGCCCCAGCATTTT.

This chain uses TRBV18 with TRBJ2-7, with D possibly TRBD2 on 6 matching bases. Germline CDR1 KGHSH, CDR2 LQKENI. The CDR3 covers 15 residues. Trimming cost V 4 bases and J 0 bases, with 13 bases left between them. The CDR3 nucleotides read TGTGCCAGCTCACGAAGCGGGTCAAGCTCCTACGAGCAGTACTTC. Encoded protein: CASSRSGSSSYEQYF.

V gene TRBV9 combines with J gene TRBJ2-1; 10 nucleotides agree with TRBD2. Trimming removed 3 bases from V and 6 bases from J; junction bases left unmatched: 6. CDR3 length: 15 residues. Germline CDR1 and CDR2: SGDLS and YYNGEE. As DNA, the CDR3 is TGTGCCAGCAGCGACGCTAGCGGGGGCCGCAATGAGCAGTTCTTC. Protein: CASSDASGGRNEQFF.

V usage is TRBV3-1 (or the pseudogene TRBV3-2) and J usage is TRBJ1-2, with D perhaps TRBD1 (5 bases). The V and J ends lost 1 base and 4 bases respectively, with 13 bases between them. Germline-derived CDR1 and CDR2 are LGHDT and YNNKEL (reference sequence). The CDR3 sequence is 15 residues long. The CDR3 sequence: CASSQGGGQGYGYTF. CDR3 sequence (DNA): TGTGCCAGCAGCCAAGGGGGTGGCCAGGGCTATGGCTACACCTTC.

The rearrangement joins TRBV19 to TRBJ1-5; D is possibly TRBD1 (5 bases). V lost 4 bases, J lost 4 bases, and 23 bases lay in between. The CDR3 is 18 residues long. The germline gives CDR1 LNHDA, CDR2 SQIVND (reference sequence). The CDR3 reads CASSTQMTWIAGNQPQHF. CDR3 nucleotides: TGTGCCAGTAGTACCCAGATGACGTGGATCGCAGGGAATCAGCCCCAGCATTTT. Full variable domain (outside the CDR3, taken from reference TRBV19 and TRBJ1-5): DGGITQSPKYLFRKEGQNVTLSCEQNLNHDAMYWYRQDPGQGLRLIYYSQIVNDFQKGDIAEGYSVSREKKESFPLTVTSAQKNPTAFYLCASSTQMTWIAGNQPQHFGDGTRLSIL.

The rearrangement uses TRBV6-1 and TRBJ1-5, with no clear D. V gave up 3 bases and J gave up 0 bases, with 9 bases separating them. The V gene's germline CDR1 is MNHNS and CDR2 SASEGT. This CDR3 spans 15 amino acids. CDR3 amino acids: CASSEWAISNQPQHF. As DNA, the CDR3 is TGTGCCAGCAGTGAGTGGGCTATTAGCAATCAGCCCCAGCATTTT.

The gene calls are TRBV7-9 and TRBJ2-3; perhaps TRBD2 as D (6 bases). V was shortened by 5 bases and J by 6 bases, with 18 bases between the two germline ends. Germline CDR1 is SEHNR and CDR2 is FQNEAQ (reference sequence). The CDR3 has 15 amino acids. CDR3 region: CASSRLVGGADTQYF. The CDR3 region has the DNA TGTGCCAGCAGCCGTCTTGTCGGGGGTGCCGATACGCAGTATTTT.

V usage is TRBV5-4 and J usage is TRBJ2-1; 16 bases line up with TRBD2. This CDR3 has 18 residues. J lost 2 bases, V lost 7 bases, and 9 bases had no gene match. Germline V lookup: CDR1 SGHNT, CDR2 YYREEE (reference sequence). CDR3 protein: CASHPGLAGGPAYNEQFF. The CDR3 bases are TGTGCCAGCCATCCGGGACTAGCGGGGGGGCCTGCCTACAATGAGCAGTTCTTC.

The V gene is TRBV6-1, the J gene TRBJ1-5; unclear D gene. The CDR3 extends over 16 amino acids. In germline, CDR1 is MNHNS, CDR2 SASEGT. The germline V and J ends were trimmed by 4 bases and 0 bases, with 13 bases remaining between them. The chain's CDR3 is CASSAPPEASNQPQHF. The CDR3 bases are TGTGCCAGCAGTGCCCCCCCTGAGGCTAGCAATCAGCCCCAGCATTTT.